The 18 T cell receptor beta chains below all came from one sample that was sequenced in a study of T cells after posttransplantation cyclophosphamide. Generated by immunoSEQ multiplex PCR, the TCRdb table keeps only in-frame clones and is missing some. This sample has fewer than 15,000 clones, with over 2% found just once. Treatment was busulfan-fludarabine conditioning, a marrow graft, and cyclophosphamide on days +3 and +4. The sequenced sample was PBMCs, obtained after allogeneic stem cell transplant with posttransplant cyclophosphamide. The receptors come from a male patient between 25 and 40 years old who received an allogeneic stem cell transplant from a related donor, was CMV-positive, and had no GVHD. Some T cells could come from the graft donor.

This clone was observed a handful of times. The chain has TRBV5-1 and TRBJ2-1; 7 bases are shared with TRBD1. Germline loops: CDR1 SGHRS, CDR2 YFSETQ. The CDR3 has 15 residues. Losses at the gene ends were 4 bases for V and 7 bases for J; bases not matched to a gene: 11. CDR3 sequence (DNA): TGCGCCAGCAGCGAGACAGGGTTGCTTGGAAATGAGCAGTTCTTC. Amino acid sequence: CASSETGLLGNEQFF.

This clone was observed a handful of times. The chain is built from TRBV6-5 and TRBJ1-3, with D hard to call. The germline V gene encodes CDR1 MNHEY and CDR2 SVGAGI. This CDR3 spans 11 amino acids. The V end lost 5 bases, the J end lost 9 bases, and 8 bases lay between the germline ends. This CDR3 reads CASSPFGTIYF. The CDR3 nucleotides are TGTGCCAGCAGTCCTTTCGGCACCATATATTTT.

The chain joins TRBV5-6 to TRBJ1-1, with 7 nucleotides matching TRBD1. The V segment lost 4 bases and the J segment 0 bases; nucleotides outside the gene matches: 9. The CDR3 covers 16 residues. CDR1 SGHDT and CDR2 YYEEEE come from the germline V gene. DNA of the CDR3: TGTGCCAGCAGCCTGGGACAGCCCATACTGAACACTGAAGCTTTCTTT. Residues: CASSLGQPILNTEAFF.

The chain joins TRBV5-1 to TRBJ2-1; 11 bases agree with TRBD2. Trimming took 3 bases from V and 6 from J; bases not matched to a gene: 5. Germline V gene sequence: CDR1 SGHRS, CDR2 YFSETQ. The CDR3 is 15 residues long. The CDR3 spells CASSWGLAASNEQFF. CDR3 DNA: TGCGCCAGCAGCTGGGGACTAGCGGCGTCCAATGAGCAGTTCTTC.

The chain employs TRBV7-8 and TRBJ1-1, with 9 nucleotides matching TRBD1. Germline CDR1 is SGHVS and CDR2 is FQNEAQ. The CDR3 has 13 amino acids. Trimming at V came to 8 bases and at J to 5 bases, leaving 6 bases not matched to a gene. DNA for the CDR3: TGTGCCAGCGACAGACAGGGGGGGACTGAAGCTTTCTTT. This encodes CASDRQGGTEAFF. Full variable domain (rest looked up from reference TRBV7-8 and TRBJ1-1): GAGVSQSPRYKVAKRGQDVALRCDPISGHVSLFWYQQALGQGPEFLTYFQNEAQLDKSGLPSDRFFAERPEGSVSTLKIQRTQQEDSAVYLCASDRQGGTEAFFGQGTRLTVV.

This clone occurred a few times. The chain is built from TRBV7-6 and TRBJ2-7; 9 nucleotides line up with TRBD1. CDR3 size: 16 residues. Trimming removed 5 bases from V and 3 bases from J; junction bases left unmatched: 11. Germline CDR1 reads SGHVS; CDR2 reads FNYEAQ. CDR3 amino acids: CASSRTGTGNLYEQYF. The CDR3 DNA reads as TGTGCCAGCAGCCGGACCGGGACAGGGAATCTCTACGAGCAGTACTTC.

The chain combines TRBV7-6 with TRBJ2-5; TRBD1 aligns across 9 bases. V lost 5 bases, J lost 5 bases, and 9 bases stayed unmatched. Germline V lookup: CDR1 SGHVS, CDR2 FNYEAQ. The CDR3 contains 15 residues. This chain's CDR3 is CASSPPPTGGETQYF. The CDR3 DNA follows: TGTGCCAGCAGCCCTCCACCGACAGGGGGGGAGACCCAGTACTTC.

A few counts support this clone. V is TRBV4-2 and J is TRBJ2-7; TRBD1 agrees at 7 bases. Germline-derived CDR1 and CDR2 are LGHNA and YNFKEQ. V lost 3 bases, J lost 5 bases, and 13 bases stayed unmatched. The CDR3 contains 16 residues. CDR3 loop: CASSHLTRDRADEQYF. As DNA, the CDR3 is TGTGCCAGCAGCCATCTTACACGAGACAGGGCGGACGAGCAGTACTTC.

The chain uses TRBV25-1 and TRBJ2-7; 8 nucleotides match TRBD2. CDR1 is MGHDK and CDR2 is SYGVNS in the germline V gene. The CDR3 consists of 15 residues. Trimming took 6 bases from V and 2 from J; bases not matched to a gene: 9. CDR3 protein: CASSPRAGGTYEQYF. The CDR3 nucleotides are TGTGCCAGCAGCCCCAGGGCGGGGGGAACCTACGAGCAGTACTTC.

This clone came up a few times. V gene TRBV6-5 combines with J gene TRBJ2-1; 9 nucleotides match TRBD1. The V and J ends lost 11 bases and 9 bases, in that order; junction bases with no gene match: 11. This CDR3 has 13 amino acids. Germline V gene data show CDR1 as MNHEY and CDR2 as SVGAGI. CDR3 residues: CAATGTGLTEQFF. The CDR3 DNA follows: TGTGCCGCAACCGGGACAGGGCTCACTGAGCAGTTCTTC.

The sample holds a few counts of this clone. The chain combines TRBV2 with TRBJ1-2; a weak D match, TRBD1 (5 bases). Germline CDR1 reads SNHLY; CDR2 reads FYNNEI. The CDR3 totals 14 residues. With 4 bases removed from V and 8 bases from J, the gap between germline ends came to 17 bases. CDR3 in DNA: TGTGCCAGCAGTGGCCCCTGGAGGGACGGGGGCTACACCTTC. It is translated as CASSGPWRDGGYTF. Together with reference TRBV2 and TRBJ1-2, the CDR3 gives the full variable domain: EPEVTQTPSHQVTQMGQEVILRCVPISNHLYFYWYRQILGQKVEFLVSFYNNEISEKSEIFDDQFSVERPDGSNFTLKIRSTKLEDSAMYFCASSGPWRDGGYTFGSGTRLTVV.

The V and J genes are TRBV27 and TRBJ1-5, with 9 nucleotides matching TRBD1. Germline lookup yields CDR1 MNHEY and CDR2 SMNVEV (reference sequence). Trimming took 5 bases from V and 6 from J; bases not matched to a gene: 5. There are 14 residues in the CDR3. The CDR3 here is CASSPGQGSQPQHF. The CDR3 DNA is TGTGCCAGCAGTCCGGGACAGGGCTCTCAGCCCCAGCATTTT.

This clone turned up a few times. V usage is TRBV5-4 and J usage is TRBJ2-7; maybe TRBD1 (6 bases). CDR1 is SGHNT and CDR2 is YYREEE in the germline V gene (reference sequence). The germline V and J ends were trimmed by 2 bases and 5 bases, with 14 bases remaining between them. CDR3 length: 14 amino acids. CDR3 nucleotide sequence: TGTGCCAGCAGCTTTTCCACAGGGCCCAACGAGCAGTACTTC. It codes for CASSFSTGPNEQYF.

The J gene is TRBJ1-1, the V gene TRBV6-1; D possibly corresponds to TRBD1 (6 bases). Germline-derived CDR1 and CDR2 are MNHNS and SASEGT. The CDR3 consists of 13 residues. The V end was cut by 6 bases, the J end by 2 bases, with 10 bases between. DNA for the CDR3: TGTGCCAGCAGGGACAGCCTTAACACTGAAGCTTTCTTT. It specifies CASRDSLNTEAFF.

This clone was seen more than once but under ten times. The chain links TRBV29-1 to TRBJ2-3; D possibly corresponds to TRBD1 (6 bases). Looked up from germline, CDR1 is SQVTM and CDR2 is ANQGSEA. The CDR3 spans 14 residues. V lost 7 bases and J lost 2, with 16 bases in between. The CDR3 reads CSGAYQGITDTQYF. CDR3 in DNA: TGCAGCGGAGCCTATCAGGGGATCACAGATACGCAGTATTTT.

This clone was found a few times. V and J are TRBV10-3 and TRBJ2-1; maybe TRBD2 (5 bases). This CDR3 spans 14 amino acids. Germline CDR1 reads ENHRY; CDR2 reads SYGVKD. V dropped 3 bases and J dropped 0 bases, with 6 bases sitting between them. This chain's CDR3 is CAISDGSSYNEQFF. CDR3 DNA: TGTGCCATCAGTGATGGGAGCTCCTACAATGAGCAGTTCTTC.

This chain links TRBV10-3 with TRBJ1-1; TRBD1 is a possible D gene (5 bases). The CDR3 totals 14 residues. The V and J ends lost 8 bases and 0 bases respectively, with 13 bases between them. Germline loops: CDR1 ENHRY, CDR2 SYGVKD. DNA for the CDR3: TGTGCCATCTCGGGGGGGGAGGTGAACACTGAAGCTTTCTTT. It translates to CAISGGEVNTEAFF.

The rearrangement uses TRBV7-2 and TRBJ1-2; D is uncertain. V gave up 6 bases and J gave up 2 bases, with 16 bases separating them. Germline V CDR1 and CDR2: SGHTA, FQGNSA. CDR3 size: 15 residues. DNA for the CDR3: TGTGCCAGCAGTTTGGGCCCTGGCCGAAACTATGGCTACACCTTC. Amino acids: CASSLGPGRNYGYTF.